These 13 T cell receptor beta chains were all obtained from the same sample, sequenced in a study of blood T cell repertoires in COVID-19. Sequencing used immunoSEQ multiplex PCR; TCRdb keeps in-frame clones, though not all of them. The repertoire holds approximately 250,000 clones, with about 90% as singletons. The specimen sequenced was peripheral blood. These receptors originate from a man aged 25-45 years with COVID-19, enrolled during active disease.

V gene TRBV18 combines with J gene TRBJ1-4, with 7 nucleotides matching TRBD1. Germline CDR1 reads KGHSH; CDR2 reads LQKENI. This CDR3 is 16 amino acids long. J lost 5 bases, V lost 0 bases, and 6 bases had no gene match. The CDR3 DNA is TGTGCCAGCTCACCACCGGATACGACAGGGAATGAAAAACTGTTTTTT. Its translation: CASSPPDTTGNEKLFF. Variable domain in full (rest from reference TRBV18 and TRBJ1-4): NAGVMQNPRHLVRRRGQEARLRCSPMKGHSHVYWYRQLPEEGLKFMVYLQKENIIDESGMPKERFSAEFPKEGPSILRIQQVVRGDSAAYFCASSPPDTTGNEKLFFGSGTQLSVL.

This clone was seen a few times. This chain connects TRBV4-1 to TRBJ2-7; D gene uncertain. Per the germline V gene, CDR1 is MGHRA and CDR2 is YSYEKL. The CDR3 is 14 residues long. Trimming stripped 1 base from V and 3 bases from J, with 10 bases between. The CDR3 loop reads CASSQANSLYEQYF. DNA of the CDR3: TGCGCCAGCAGCCAAGCGAACAGTCTCTACGAGCAGTACTTC.

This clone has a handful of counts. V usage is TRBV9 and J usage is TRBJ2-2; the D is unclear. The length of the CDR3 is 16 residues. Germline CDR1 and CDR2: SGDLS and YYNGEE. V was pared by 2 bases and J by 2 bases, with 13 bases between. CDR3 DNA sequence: TGTGCCAGCAGCGTCTCCAGTACGATTAACACCGGGGAGCTGTTTTTT. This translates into CASSVSSTINTGELFF.

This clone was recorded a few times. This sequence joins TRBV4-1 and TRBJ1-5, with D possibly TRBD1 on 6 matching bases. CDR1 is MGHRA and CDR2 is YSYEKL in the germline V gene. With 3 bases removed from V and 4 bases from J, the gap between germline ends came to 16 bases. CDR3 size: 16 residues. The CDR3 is CASSQTGQGGNQPQHF. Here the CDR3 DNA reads TGCGCCAGCAGCCAGACGGGACAAGGGGGAAATCAGCCCCAGCATTTT.

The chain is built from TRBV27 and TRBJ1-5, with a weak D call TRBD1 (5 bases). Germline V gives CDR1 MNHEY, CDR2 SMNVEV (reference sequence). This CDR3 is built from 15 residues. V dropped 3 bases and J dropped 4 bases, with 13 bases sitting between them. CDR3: CASSFSSTANQPQHF. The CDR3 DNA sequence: TGTGCCAGCAGTTTTTCATCGACAGCAAATCAGCCCCAGCATTTT.

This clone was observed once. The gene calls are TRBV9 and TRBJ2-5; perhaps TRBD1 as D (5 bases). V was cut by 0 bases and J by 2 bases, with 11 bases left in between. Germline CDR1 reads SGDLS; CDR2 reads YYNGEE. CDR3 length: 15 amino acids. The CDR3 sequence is CASSVEWGGQETQYF. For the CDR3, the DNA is TGTGCCAGCAGCGTAGAGTGGGGCGGACAAGAGACCCAGTACTTC.

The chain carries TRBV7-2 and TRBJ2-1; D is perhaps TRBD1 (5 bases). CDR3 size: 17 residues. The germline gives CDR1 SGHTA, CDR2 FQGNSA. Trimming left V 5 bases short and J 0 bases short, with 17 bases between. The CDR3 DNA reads TGTGCCAGCAGCCCCTTAAGTGGGGCATTCTCCTACAATGAGCAGTTCTTC. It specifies CASSPLSGAFSYNEQFF.

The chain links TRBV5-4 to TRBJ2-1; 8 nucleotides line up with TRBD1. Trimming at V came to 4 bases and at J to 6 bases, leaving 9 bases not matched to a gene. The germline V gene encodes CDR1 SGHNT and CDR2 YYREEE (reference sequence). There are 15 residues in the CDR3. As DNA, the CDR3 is TGTGCCAGCAGCCATCGACAGGGGTTAGGCAATGAGCAGTTCTTC. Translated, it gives CASSHRQGLGNEQFF.

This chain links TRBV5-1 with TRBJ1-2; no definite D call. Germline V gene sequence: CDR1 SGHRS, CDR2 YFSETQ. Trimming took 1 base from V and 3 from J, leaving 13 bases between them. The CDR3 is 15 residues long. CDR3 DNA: TGCGCCAGCAGCTTGTCAGAGGTCCGGGACTATGGCTACACCTTC. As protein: CASSLSEVRDYGYTF.

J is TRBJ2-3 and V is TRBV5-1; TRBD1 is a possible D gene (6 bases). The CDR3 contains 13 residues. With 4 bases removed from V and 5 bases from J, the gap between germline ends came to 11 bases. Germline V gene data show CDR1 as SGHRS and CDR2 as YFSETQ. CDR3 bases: TGCGCCAGCAGCATGACAGGCGGAGATACGCAGTATTTT. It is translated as CASSMTGGDTQYF.

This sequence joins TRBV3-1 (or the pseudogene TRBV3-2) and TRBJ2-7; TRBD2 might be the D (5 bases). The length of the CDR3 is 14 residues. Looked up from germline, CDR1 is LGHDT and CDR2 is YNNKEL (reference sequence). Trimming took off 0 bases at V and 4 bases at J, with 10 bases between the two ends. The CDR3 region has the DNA TGTGCCAGCAGCCAAGATTGGACGGGGTACGAGCAGTACTTC. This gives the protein CASSQDWTGYEQYF.

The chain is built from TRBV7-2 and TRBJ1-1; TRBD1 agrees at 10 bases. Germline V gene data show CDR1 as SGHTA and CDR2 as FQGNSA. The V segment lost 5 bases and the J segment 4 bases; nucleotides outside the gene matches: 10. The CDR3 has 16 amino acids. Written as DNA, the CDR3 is TGTGCCAGCAGCCTATGGGACAGGGGTTCCCGCACTGAAGCTTTCTTT. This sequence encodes CASSLWDRGSRTEAFF.

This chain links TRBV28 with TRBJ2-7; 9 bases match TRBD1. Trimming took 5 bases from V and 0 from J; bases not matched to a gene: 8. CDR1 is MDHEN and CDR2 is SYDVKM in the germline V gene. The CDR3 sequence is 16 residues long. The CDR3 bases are TGTGCCAGCAGTCCGACAGGGGGTGCCTTCTCCTACGAGCAGTACTTC. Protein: CASSPTGGAFSYEQYF.